This entry describes one TCR beta chain. Its antigen is not known. This entry belongs to a study of T cell responses to AZD1222 COVID-19 vaccine. This table comes from immunoSEQ multiplex PCR, and its TCRdb copy is limited to in-frame clones, with some not included. This sample's clone table lists about 140,000 clones. Study-level points and caveats: AZD1222 recipients seropositive at baseline numbered only 6 or 7. White British ancestry dominated among donors, who included more females, and clonal diversity was possibly underestimated. Vaccination with two AZD1222 doses was followed by a rise in Spike-specific TCR breadth and depth. Repertoire samples came only from after the peak T cell response.

Germline V CDR1 and CDR2: SGHVS, FNYEAQ. The CDR3 totals 17 residues. The V gene lost 5 bases and the J gene lost 0 bases, with 17 bases spanning the gap. Sequenced material: peripheral blood. This chain uses TRBV7-6 with TRBJ2-1; a weak D match, TRBD2 (6 bases). The TCR sequence derives from an adult in good health. CDR3: CASSLSPGSSSYNEQFF. The CDR3 DNA reads TGTGCCAGCAGCCTGAGCCCCGGGAGCAGCTCCTACAATGAGCAGTTCTTC.